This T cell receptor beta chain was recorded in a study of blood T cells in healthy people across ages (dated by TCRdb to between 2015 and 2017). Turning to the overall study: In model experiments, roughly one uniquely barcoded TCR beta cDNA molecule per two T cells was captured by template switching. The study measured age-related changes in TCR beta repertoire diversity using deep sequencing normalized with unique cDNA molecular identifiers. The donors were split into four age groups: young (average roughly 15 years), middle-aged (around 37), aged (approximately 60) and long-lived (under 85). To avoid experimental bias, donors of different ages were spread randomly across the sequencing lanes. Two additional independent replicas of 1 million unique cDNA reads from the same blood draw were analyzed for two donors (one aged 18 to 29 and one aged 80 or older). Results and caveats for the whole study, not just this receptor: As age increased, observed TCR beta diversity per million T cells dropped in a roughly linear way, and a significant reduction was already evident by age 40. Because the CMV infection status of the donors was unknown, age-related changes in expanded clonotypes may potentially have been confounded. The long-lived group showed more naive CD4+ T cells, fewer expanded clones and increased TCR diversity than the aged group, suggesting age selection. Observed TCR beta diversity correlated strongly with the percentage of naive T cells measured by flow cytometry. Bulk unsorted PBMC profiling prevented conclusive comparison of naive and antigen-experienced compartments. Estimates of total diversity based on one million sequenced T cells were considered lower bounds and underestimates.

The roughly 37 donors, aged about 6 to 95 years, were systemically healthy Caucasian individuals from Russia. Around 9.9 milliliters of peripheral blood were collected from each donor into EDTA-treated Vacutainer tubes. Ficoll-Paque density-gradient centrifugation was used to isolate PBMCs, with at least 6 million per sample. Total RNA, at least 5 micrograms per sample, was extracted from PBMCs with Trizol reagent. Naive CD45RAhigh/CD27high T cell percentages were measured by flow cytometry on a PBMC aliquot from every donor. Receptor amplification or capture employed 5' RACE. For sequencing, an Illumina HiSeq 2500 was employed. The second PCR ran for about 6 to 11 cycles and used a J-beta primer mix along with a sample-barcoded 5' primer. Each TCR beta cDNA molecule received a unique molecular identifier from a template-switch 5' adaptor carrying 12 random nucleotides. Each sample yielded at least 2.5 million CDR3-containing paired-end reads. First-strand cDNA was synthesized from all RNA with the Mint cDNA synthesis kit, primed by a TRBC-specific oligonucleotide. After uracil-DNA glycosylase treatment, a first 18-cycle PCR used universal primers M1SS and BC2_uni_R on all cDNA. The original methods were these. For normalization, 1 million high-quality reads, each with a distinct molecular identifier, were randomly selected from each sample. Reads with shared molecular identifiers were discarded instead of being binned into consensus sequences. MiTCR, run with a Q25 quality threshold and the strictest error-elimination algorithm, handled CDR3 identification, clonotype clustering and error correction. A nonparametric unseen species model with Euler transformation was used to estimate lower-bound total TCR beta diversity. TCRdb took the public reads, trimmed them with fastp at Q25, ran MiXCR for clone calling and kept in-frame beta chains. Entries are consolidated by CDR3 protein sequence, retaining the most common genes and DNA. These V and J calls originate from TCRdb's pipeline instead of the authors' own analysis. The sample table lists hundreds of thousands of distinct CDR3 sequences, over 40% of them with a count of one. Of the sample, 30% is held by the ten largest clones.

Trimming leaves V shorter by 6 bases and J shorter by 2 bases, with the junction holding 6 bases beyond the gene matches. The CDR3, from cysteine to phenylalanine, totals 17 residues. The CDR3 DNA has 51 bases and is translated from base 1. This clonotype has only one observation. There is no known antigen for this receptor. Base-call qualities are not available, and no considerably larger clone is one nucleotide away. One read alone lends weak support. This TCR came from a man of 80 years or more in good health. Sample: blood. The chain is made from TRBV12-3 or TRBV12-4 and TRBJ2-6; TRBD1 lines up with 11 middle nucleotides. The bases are TGTGCCAGCAGCTCCGGGACAGGGGGTACTGGGGCCAACGTCCTGACTTTC. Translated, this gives CASSSGTGGTGANVLTF.